This T cell receptor (beta chain) was documented in a study of technical replicates of blood from a handful of donors. This table comes from immunoSEQ multiplex PCR, and its TCRdb copy is limited to in-frame clones, with some not included. The sample records about 60,000 clones, more than 75% being singletons. The CDR3 has 15 residues. V was trimmed by 0 bases and J by 7 bases, leaving 16 bases between them. Germline V gene lookup returns CDR1 ENHRY and CDR2 SYGVKD. Source material: PBMCs. V usage is TRBV10-3 and J usage is TRBJ2-7, with D possibly TRBD2 on 6 matching bases. The clonotype was recovered from a human donor in good health. Some clones in this sample may be carry-over from other donors' samples. CDR3 DNA: TGTGCCATCAGTGAGTCGGGAGGACAAGTCGATGAGCAGTACTTC. Amino acid sequence: CAISESGGQVDEQYF.